This T cell receptor beta chain was obtained from a study of blood T cells in healthy people across ages. Study-level points and caveats: It was the long-lived donors that had more naive CD4+ cells and higher diversity than aged donors. Reliance upon unsorted PBMCs precluded definitive naive versus antigen-experienced comparison.

This clonotype was detected many times. Its antigen is unidentified. CDR3 size: 16 residues. With a J-beta primer mix and a sample-barcoded 5' primer, a second PCR ran about 7 to 12 cycles. Each CDR3 protein is one row after TCRdb ran MiXCR on the 5' RACE reads. The repertoire holds around 900,000 distinct CDR3 sequences, with roughly 26% as singletons. The study isolated at least 6.5 million PBMCs from each sample. There were at least 6 micrograms of total RNA extracted from every sample. J is TRBJ2-7 and V is TRBV21-1; the D call of TRBD1 is as the table states it, not checked on the DNA. TRBV21-1 is a documented pseudogene. This clonotype was obtained from a woman older than 75 in good health. The sequenced sample was blood. CDR3 nucleotide sequence: TGTGCCAGCAGCAAAGTCCGACCCGCCAGGGGCTACGAGCAGTACTTC. Amino acids: CASSKVRPARGYEQYF.